This T cell receptor (beta chain) was captured by sequencing in a study of T cells after yellow fever vaccination. Making TCR cDNA involved 5'RACE template switching, which added UMIs and a universal primer site. TCRdb reprocessed the 5' RACE reads via MiXCR and lists one record per CDR3 protein. The sample lists a few hundred thousand distinct CDR3 sequences, 8.7% occurring once. V lost 2 bases and J lost 0, with 5 bases in between. The CDR3 loop spans 14 amino acids. From germline, CDR1 is WSHSY and CDR2 SAAADI. This clonotype was found a few times. Sequenced here: PBMCs, sampled on the day of the first yellow fever vaccination. The genes are TRBV10-2 and TRBJ2-4, with D unclear. This sequence was found in a man in his late teens or twenties who received the YFV17D yellow fever vaccine. CDR3 bases: TGCGCCAGCAGTGAGGGCCGAGCCAAAAACATTCAGTACTTC. This sequence encodes CASSEGRAKNIQYF.